This TCR beta chain was identified during a study of shared clonotypes between healthy human individuals. Study results and caveats: Rarefaction indicated that sorted-subset sequencing remained incomplete although depth was large.

Points on this clone: The target antigen is unknown.

CDR3 length: 11 residues. With 7 bases removed from V and 9 bases from J, the gap between germline ends came to 10 bases. CDR1 is MNHEY and CDR2 is SVGAGI in the germline V gene. TCRdb's copy holds only in-frame clones and misses some; the assay was immunoSEQ multiplex PCR. The sample consists of 2,500,000 or so clones, roughly nine tenths of them appearing once. The source material was naive CD4+ T cells sorted from blood. Sample subset: CD45RA+ positively selected. The chain joins TRBV6-5 to TRBJ2-4; D call uncertain. The receptor's source is a man younger than 30 in good health. CDR3: CASTQGSIQYF. For the CDR3, the DNA is TGTGCCAGCACCCAAGGGTCCATTCAGTACTTC.